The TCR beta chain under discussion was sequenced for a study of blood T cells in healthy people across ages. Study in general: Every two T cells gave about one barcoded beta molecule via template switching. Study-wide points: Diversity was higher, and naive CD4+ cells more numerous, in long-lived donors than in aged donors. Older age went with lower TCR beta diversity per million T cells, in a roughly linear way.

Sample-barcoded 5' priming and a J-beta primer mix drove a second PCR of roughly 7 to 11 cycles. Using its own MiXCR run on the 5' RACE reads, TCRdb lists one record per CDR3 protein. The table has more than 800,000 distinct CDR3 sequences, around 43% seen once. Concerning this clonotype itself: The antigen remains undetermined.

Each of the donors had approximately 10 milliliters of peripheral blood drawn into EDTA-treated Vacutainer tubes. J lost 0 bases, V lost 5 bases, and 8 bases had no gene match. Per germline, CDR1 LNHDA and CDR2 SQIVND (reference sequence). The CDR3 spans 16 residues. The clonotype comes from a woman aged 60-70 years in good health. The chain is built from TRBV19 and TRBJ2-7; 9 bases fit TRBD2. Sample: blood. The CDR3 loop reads CASSGMHSGSSYEQYF. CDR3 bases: TGTGCCAGTAGTGGGATGCATAGCGGGAGCTCCTACGAGCAGTACTTC.